These 29 T cell receptor beta chains share one sample of origin, sequenced in a study of vaccination and CD4 T cells after COVID-19. Sample treatment: roughly ten-day PBMC culture with coronavirus spike peptide pools or control peptides (ViraFEST assay). Cultured CD4+ T cell DNA was sequenced using the Oncomine TCR Beta short-read assay. MiXCR, run by TCRdb on the PCR reads, gives a single entry per CDR3 protein. Here the sample spans about 13,000 distinct CDR3 sequences, over 45% being singletons. For these TCRs, the target antigens are not known. Sample: CD4+ T cells from blood, cultured in vitro. All receptors come from a human donor who had recovered from COVID-19.

V usage is TRBV15 and J usage is TRBJ2-7; D is possibly TRBD2 (6 bases). The ends were cut back, 3 bases at V and 2 bases at J, with 11 bases in the middle. The germline V gene has CDR1 LNHNV and CDR2 YYDKDF (reference sequence). The CDR3 covers 14 residues. CDR3 DNA sequence: TGTGCCACCAGCAGTGGGGGGTCCGCCTACGAGCAGTACTTC. Its protein product is CATSSGGSAYEQYF.

This clonotype was recorded a few times. The V call is TRBV7-2, the J call TRBJ2-3; the D call may be TRBD1 or TRBD2 (6 bases each). Per the germline V gene, CDR1 is SGHTA and CDR2 is FQGNSA. V was cut by 5 bases and J by 8 bases, with 17 bases left in between. The CDR3 contains 14 residues. CDR3 coding DNA: TGTGCCAGCAGCGATAGACTCGGAGGGGGTACGCAGTATTTT. This codes for CASSDRLGGGTQYF.

The sample holds one count of this clonotype. CDR3: CATSPDRRNSPLHF. The CDR3 DNA is TGTGCCACCAGCCCCGACAGGAGAAATTCACCCCTCCACTTT. The gene calls are TRBV15 and TRBJ1-6, with TRBD1 as a possible D gene (6 bases). This CDR3 is built from 14 residues. Deletions cut 5 bases from V and 7 bases from J, with 12 bases between. Per the germline V gene, CDR1 is LNHNV and CDR2 is YYDKDF (reference sequence). The full variable domain, its missing parts supplied by reference TRBV15 and TRBJ1-6, is DAMVIQNPRYQVTQFGKPVTLSCSQTLNHNVMYWYQQKSSQAPKLLFHYYDKDFNNEADTPDNFQSRRPNTSFCFLDIRSPGLGDTAMYLCATSPDRRNSPLHFGNGTRLTVT.

The chain recombines TRBV21-1 with TRBJ2-2; the table assigns TRBD1, which was not confirmed against the DNA. TRBV21-1 represents a pseudogene. This CDR3 spans 24 amino acids. This CDR3 is CASSPLPGNFGLRAGGLNTGELFF. CDR3 in DNA: TGTGCCAGCAGCCCGCTGCCAGGGAATTTTGGCCTTCGGGCGGGGGGCCTCAACACCGGGGAGCTGTTTTTT.

This chain connects TRBV7-8 to TRBJ1-1; D unresolved. From germline, CDR1 is SGHVS and CDR2 FQNEAQ. The V gene lost 1 base and the J gene lost 1 base, with 7 bases spanning the gap. This CDR3 has 14 amino acids. CDR3 nucleotide sequence: TGTGCCAGCAGCTTAGGCCAATCGAACACTGAAGCTTTCTTT. Protein: CASSLGQSNTEAFF.

This clonotype has a handful of counts. V is TRBV5-1 and J is TRBJ1-2, with 9 bases aligning to TRBD1. The germline V gene encodes CDR1 SGHRS and CDR2 YFSETQ. The length of the CDR3 is 12 residues. Trimming cost V 5 bases and J 8 bases; bases outside gene matches: 4. CDR3 coding DNA: TGCGCCAGCAGGGAAGACAGGGGGGGCTACACCTTC. This translates into CASREDRGGYTF.

The rearrangement joins TRBV5-1 to TRBJ2-7; D unresolved. The CDR3 consists of 12 residues. V lost 4 bases to trimming and J lost 0 bases, with 5 bases between them. Per germline, CDR1 SGHRS and CDR2 YFSETQ. CDR3 sequence (DNA): TGCGCCAGCAGCGAGGCCTCCTACGAGCAGTACTTC. Amino acids: CASSEASYEQYF.

V is TRBV12-3 or TRBV12-4 and J is TRBJ1-2, with TRBD1 as a possible D gene (5 bases). V lost 4 bases and J 0 bases, leaving 12 bases between the germline ends. The CDR3 runs to 15 residues. The CDR3 loop reads CASSSFRVSNYGYTF. The DNA for the CDR3 is TGTGCCAGCAGTTCATTCAGGGTTTCTAACTATGGCTACACCTTC.

The chain couples TRBV18 to TRBJ2-7, with D tentatively TRBD1 or TRBD2 (5 bases each). Germline CDR1 and CDR2: KGHSH and LQKENI. Trimming left V 5 bases short and J 0 bases short, with 11 bases between. The CDR3 covers 14 residues. CDR3 DNA sequence: TGTGCCAGCTCAGCCGGGGCCGCCTCCTACGAGCAGTACTTC. Translating it yields CASSAGAASYEQYF.

The V call is TRBV6-1, the J call TRBJ1-1; D gene uncertain. The V gene lost 4 bases and the J gene lost 7 bases, with 13 bases spanning the gap. Germline V gene sequence: CDR1 MNHNS, CDR2 SASEGT. CDR3 length: 13 residues. DNA of the CDR3: TGTGCCAGCAGTGTTAACAGAGACCTTGAAGCTTTCTTT. Its protein is CASSVNRDLEAFF.

The chain has TRBV4-1 and TRBJ1-2; the D gene is possibly TRBD1 (6 bases). This CDR3 is built from 15 residues. From germline, CDR1 is MGHRA and CDR2 YSYEKL. Trimming took off 1 base at V and 4 bases at J, with 13 bases between the two ends. For the CDR3, the DNA is TGCGCCAGCAGCCAAGGGACAGTCCTGGGCTATGGCTACACCTTC. As protein: CASSQGTVLGYGYTF.

V gene TRBV19 combines with J gene TRBJ2-7; TRBD1 or TRBD2 may be the D gene (5 bases each). This CDR3 comprises 12 residues. The germline gives CDR1 LNHDA, CDR2 SQIVND (reference sequence). CDR3 sequence (DNA): TGTGCGGCGAGGGGCCGGACCTACGAGCAGTACTTC. Its protein is CAARGRTYEQYF. Together with reference TRBV19 and TRBJ2-7, the CDR3 gives the full variable domain: DGGITQSPKYLFRKEGQNVTLSCEQNLNHDAMYWYRQDPGQGLRLIYYSQIVNDFQKGDIAEGYSVSREKKESFPLTVTSAQKNPTAFYLCAARGRTYEQYFGPGTRLTVT.

The chain is built from TRBV19 and TRBJ1-2; D is unclear. The CDR3 sequence is 16 residues long. CDR1 is LNHDA and CDR2 is SQIVND in the germline V gene (reference sequence). The germline V and J ends were trimmed by 3 bases and 0 bases, with 14 bases remaining between them. The CDR3 region is CASSMGGTITNYGYTF. The CDR3 DNA reads TGTGCCAGTAGTATGGGCGGAACCATAACTAACTATGGCTACACCTTC.

The chain links TRBV2 to TRBJ1-1; 12 nucleotides match TRBD1. The germline V gene encodes CDR1 SNHLY and CDR2 FYNNEI. The junction had 2 bases not matched to a gene; V was cut back by 4 bases and J by 5 bases. The CDR3 sequence is 14 residues long. The CDR3 nucleotides are TGTGCCAGCAGTGGGGACAGGGGGCGTACTGAAGCTTTCTTT. Translated, it gives CASSGDRGRTEAFF.

The chain carries TRBV9 and TRBJ2-6; the D gene is possibly TRBD2 (7 bases). Trimming took off 5 bases at V and 0 bases at J, with 21 bases between the two ends. The CDR3 spans 19 residues. CDR1 and CDR2 from the germline V gene are SGDLS and YYNGEE. CDR3 in amino acids: CASRGFTGGGYSGANVLTF. Written as DNA, the CDR3 is TGTGCCAGCAGAGGGTTCACGGGGGGCGGATACTCTGGGGCCAACGTCCTGACTTTC. The full variable domain, in which reference TRBV9 and TRBJ2-6 provide the parts outside the CDR3, is DSGVTQTPKHLITATGQRVTLRCSPRSGDLSVYWYQQSLDQGLQFLIQYYNGEERAKGNILERFSAQQFPDLHSELNLSSLELGDSALYFCASRGFTGGGYSGANVLTFGAGSRLTVL.

This chain uses TRBV11-2 with TRBJ1-1; possible D gene TRBD1, 6 bases. Trimming removed 5 bases from V and 7 bases from J, with 26 bases in between. CDR3 length equals 17 residues. The V gene's germline CDR1 is SGHAT and CDR2 FQNNGV. In DNA form, the CDR3 reads TGTGCCAGCAGCCCGGGCTACAGGGCGCAGAGTGGAAATGAAGCTTTCTTT. It specifies CASSPGYRAQSGNEAFF.

The rearrangement uses TRBV7-6 and TRBJ2-1, with 10 bases lining up with TRBD1. J was trimmed by 8 bases and V by 4 bases; bases with no gene match: 17. The V gene's germline CDR1 is SGHVS and CDR2 FNYEAQ. CDR3 length: 18 residues. CDR3 sequence (DNA): TGTGCCAGCAGCTCAAAGGAAAGGGACAGGGGCTGGGGAGATGAGCAGTTCTTC. Encoded protein: CASSSKERDRGWGDEQFF.

This chain joins TRBV12-3 or TRBV12-4 and TRBJ2-1, with TRBD1 matching over 7 bases. V was pared by 5 bases and J by 3 bases, with 10 bases of the junction left unmatched. The CDR3 is 16 residues long. CDR3 bases: TGTGCCAGCAGTAATTTAGGGGCAGGGGGCTACAATGAGCAGTTCTTC. Translation: CASSNLGAGGYNEQFF.

A single count supports this clonotype. The gene calls are TRBV4-1 and TRBJ1-2; a possible D gene is TRBD1 (5 bases). Trimming stripped 0 bases from V and 8 bases from J, with 13 bases between. The CDR3 runs to 14 residues. Germline CDR1 and CDR2: MGHRA and YSYEKL. This CDR3 reads CASSQDGGVKGYTF. CDR3 sequence (DNA): TGCGCCAGCAGCCAAGACGGGGGTGTGAAGGGCTACACCTTC.

CDR3 sequence reads: CASSEGWAGETQYF. CDR3 coding DNA: TGTGCCAGCAGTGAAGGGTGGGCGGGGGAGACCCAGTACTTC. This rearrangement joins TRBV6-1 to TRBJ2-5; a possible D gene is TRBD2 (6 bases). V dropped 1 base and J dropped 5 bases, with 11 bases sitting between them. The CDR3 length is 14 residues. The germline V gene encodes CDR1 MNHNS and CDR2 SASEGT.

The chain has TRBV6-5 and TRBJ1-1; a possible D gene is TRBD1 (5 bases). The V and J ends lost 2 bases and 5 bases respectively, with 21 bases between them. Looked up from germline, CDR1 is MNHEY and CDR2 is SVGAGI. CDR3 length equals 17 residues. The CDR3 here is CASSYQRRQDRGTEAFF. The DNA for the CDR3 is TGTGCCAGCAGTTACCAAAGAAGGCAAGACAGAGGTACTGAAGCTTTCTTT.

This clonotype was detected only a few times. The chain has TRBV5-4 and TRBJ1-1; the match to TRBD1 covers 8 bases. This CDR3 region has 13 residues. The V gene end was trimmed by 4 bases and the J gene end by 3 bases; junction bases not matched to a gene: 2. The germline V gene has CDR1 SGHNT and CDR2 YYREEE (reference sequence). The DNA for the CDR3 is TGTGCCAGCAGCCCGGACAGGGACACTGAAGCTTTCTTT. It specifies CASSPDRDTEAFF.

This clonotype occurred a few times. The CDR3 sequence: CASSDSEGFSPLHF. Written as DNA, the CDR3 is TGTGCCAGCAGTGACTCAGAGGGGTTCTCACCCCTCCACTTT. The chain uses TRBV6-4 and TRBJ1-6, with D perhaps TRBD1 (5 bases). Germline V gene lookup returns CDR1 MRHNA and CDR2 SNTAGT. The CDR3 totals 14 residues. V gave up 0 bases and J gave up 10 bases, with 10 bases separating them.

This chain connects TRBV12-1 to TRBJ2-1; the tabulated D call, TRBD2, remains unverified against the DNA. TRBV12-1 is a pseudogene locus. This CDR3 comprises 17 residues. This CDR3 reads CASSFGWKRGGGYEQFF. The CDR3 coding sequence is TGTGCCAGCAGCTTTGGGTGGAAGCGGGGGGGTGGGTATGAGCAGTTCTTC.

The chain recombines TRBV5-1 with TRBJ1-6; 7 nucleotides match TRBD1. The CDR3 extends over 13 amino acids. J gave up 12 bases and V 0 bases, and 3 bases lay outside the gene matches. CDR1 and CDR2 (germline): SGHRS, YFSETQ. The CDR3 DNA reads TGCGCCAGCAGCTTGGCAACAGGGGAACCCCTCCACTTT. It is translated as CASSLATGEPLHF.

The table lists this clonotype with a count of one. This chain joins TRBV7-2 and TRBJ2-7; D gene ambiguous. Trimming pared 3 bases from V and 0 bases from J, leaving 6 bases between. Germline CDR1 reads SGHTA; CDR2 reads FQGNSA. The length of the CDR3 is 13 residues. The CDR3 DNA reads TGTGCCAGCAGCTTGGGCAACTCCTACGAGCAGTACTTC. Translation gives CASSLGNSYEQYF.

The CDR3 sequence: CASSTQGKTQYF. Written as DNA, the CDR3 is TGTGCCAGCAGTACACAGGGGAAGACCCAGTACTTC. The chain is built from TRBV6-1 and TRBJ2-5, with TRBD1 identical over 7 bases. Germline V CDR1 and CDR2: MNHNS, SASEGT. After removal of 5 bases from V and 6 bases from J, the junction contained 3 bases not matched to a gene. The CDR3 has 12 residues.

The chain joins TRBV10-3 to TRBJ1-2; 8 positions match TRBD1. V trimming: 6 bases; J trimming: 5 bases; junction bases outside the gene matches: 5. CDR1 and CDR2 (germline): ENHRY, SYGVKD. This CDR3 spans 13 amino acids. CDR3 residues: CAISPQGDYGYTF. The CDR3 DNA reads TGTGCCATCAGCCCACAGGGGGATTATGGCTACACCTTC.

The J gene is TRBJ2-7, the V gene TRBV20-1, with D uncertain. The CDR3 loop spans 16 amino acids. V was clipped by 0 bases and J by 0 bases, with 15 bases between them. The germline V gene encodes CDR1 DFQATT and CDR2 SNEGSKA (reference sequence). The CDR3, as DNA: TGCAGTGCTAGAGATCCAACGGCGGAAAACTCCTACGAGCAGTACTTC. Amino acids: CSARDPTAENSYEQYF.